Each of the 26 T cell receptor beta chains below was sequenced from the same sample in a study of T cell responses to AZD1222 COVID-19 vaccine. The table came from immunoSEQ multiplex PCR; TCRdb's copy has only in-frame clones and leaves some out. The sample consists of approximately 120,000 clones, around 90% of them appearing once. The sequenced sample was peripheral blood, obtained on day 0 of AZD1222 vaccination. The receptors shown here come from an adult in good health.

The chain couples TRBV10-3 to TRBJ1-2; possibly TRBD1 for D (6 bases). Germline lookup yields CDR1 ENHRY and CDR2 SYGVKD. This CDR3 spans 16 amino acids. V lost 2 bases and J 0 bases, leaving 13 bases between the germline ends. The CDR3 here is CAISEARTAPNYGYTF. CDR3 nucleotides: TGTGCCATCAGTGAGGCCCGGACAGCCCCTAACTATGGCTACACCTTC.

The chain carries TRBV19 and TRBJ1-5, with a possible D match to TRBD1 (6 bases). Per germline, CDR1 LNHDA and CDR2 SQIVND (reference sequence). The length of the CDR3 is 16 residues. Deletions cut 5 bases from V and 3 bases from J, with 17 bases between. The CDR3 sequence is CASSPHGRGNNQPQHF. The CDR3, as DNA: TGTGCCAGTAGTCCGCACGGCAGGGGTAACAATCAGCCCCAGCATTTT.

V is TRBV4-1 and J is TRBJ2-4, with D perhaps assigned TRBD1 or TRBD2 (5 bases each). V lost 1 base and J 0 bases, leaving 13 bases between the germline ends. CDR1 and CDR2 from the germline V gene are MGHRA and YSYEKL. The CDR3 has 17 residues. This CDR3 reads CASSQGDGRLAKNIQYF. For the CDR3, the DNA is TGCGCCAGCAGCCAAGGGGACGGCAGATTAGCCAAAAACATTCAGTACTTC.

On this clone: This may come from a read error, since a much larger clone is one base off. This rearrangement joins TRBV7-9 to TRBJ1-1; TRBD1 matches 7 bases. V was pared by 7 bases and J by 0 bases, with 5 bases of the junction left unmatched. Germline V gene sequence: CDR1 SEHNR, CDR2 FQNEAQ (reference sequence). CDR3 size: 14 residues. CDR3 loop: CASTPTGMNTEAFF. Written as DNA, the CDR3 is TGTGCCAGCACCCCGACAGGGATGAACACTGAAGCTTTCTTT.

V is TRBV6-5 and J is TRBJ2-7; 10 bases match TRBD1. CDR1 and CDR2 from the germline V gene are MNHEY and SVGAGI. The trim removed 7 bases at V and 2 bases at J, leaving 5 bases unmatched. The CDR3 covers 14 residues. The CDR3 region is CASTTGQGTYEQYF. CDR3 DNA sequence: TGTGCCAGCACCACGGGACAGGGGACCTACGAGCAGTACTTC.

The chain links TRBV29-1 to TRBJ1-1; D is undetermined. The V gene's germline CDR1 is SQVTM and CDR2 ANQGSEA. The ends were cut back, 6 bases at V and 0 bases at J, with 11 bases in the middle. The CDR3 loop spans 13 amino acids. CDR3 amino acids: CSVHGVLNTEAFF. CDR3 nucleotide sequence: TGCAGCGTGCACGGGGTTTTGAACACTGAAGCTTTCTTT.

The genes are TRBV11-2 and TRBJ2-1; TRBD2 matches 11 bases. The CDR3 extends over 15 amino acids. From germline, CDR1 is SGHAT and CDR2 FQNNGV. Unmatched junction bases numbered 6, after V lost 2 bases and J lost 9 bases. The CDR3 region has the DNA TGTGCCAGCAGCTTACTAGCGGGAGGATCTCGTGAGCAGTTCTTC. Protein sequence: CASSLLAGGSREQFF.

The rearrangement links TRBV18 to TRBJ2-2; TRBD2 might be the D (6 bases). Per the germline V gene, CDR1 is KGHSH and CDR2 is LQKENI. V lost 3 bases and J lost 0, with 14 bases in between. The CDR3 runs 17 residues. CDR3 sequence: CASSPRVEGTNTGELFF. The CDR3 bases are TGTGCCAGCTCACCGCGGGTGGAGGGGACGAACACCGGGGAGCTGTTTTTT.

V and J are TRBV5-4 and TRBJ1-1, with 7 bases that match TRBD1. The V and J ends lost 2 bases and 5 bases, in that order; junction bases with no gene match: 6. The CDR3 has 14 amino acids. Germline assignment: CDR1 SGHNT and CDR2 YYREEE (reference sequence). The DNA of the CDR3 is TGTGCCAGCAGCTTAGGAGGGGGCGGAACTGAAGCTTTCTTT. This encodes CASSLGGGGTEAFF.

The CDR3 DNA follows: TGTGCCAGCAGTGTGACAGGGGGCTACACTGAAGCTTTCTTT. Translating it yields CASSVTGGYTEAFF. The gene calls are TRBV25-1 and TRBJ1-1; 10 nucleotides align to TRBD1. CDR1 is MGHDK, CDR2 SYGVNS, per germline. The CDR3 covers 14 residues. Trimming removed 4 bases from V and 3 bases from J; junction bases left unmatched: 2.

The genes are TRBV7-6 and TRBJ2-2; 13 bases fit TRBD2. V was clipped by 10 bases and J by 4 bases; unmatched bases: 3. CDR1 and CDR2 (germline): SGHVS, FNYEAQ. CDR3 length: 14 residues. The CDR3: CATRTSGGTGELFF. In DNA form, the CDR3 reads TGTGCCACCAGGACTAGCGGGGGCACCGGGGAGCTGTTTTTT.

This rearrangement joins TRBV13 to TRBJ1-2; D remains unclear. CDR1 is PRHDT, CDR2 FYEKMQ, per germline (reference sequence). The length of the CDR3 is 14 residues. V was shortened by 3 bases and J by 7 bases, with 15 bases between the two germline ends. The CDR3 DNA reads as TGTGCCAGCAGCTTTGGGGAGGCGGAGGGTGGCTACACCTTC. Its protein product is CASSFGEAEGGYTF.

V is TRBV10-3 and J is TRBJ1-1; D is uncertain. The CDR3 extends over 13 amino acids. The V end was cut by 8 bases, the J end by 1 base, with 11 bases between. Germline V gives CDR1 ENHRY, CDR2 SYGVKD. The DNA of the CDR3 is TGTGCCATCGGCGCCTCACCGAACACTGAAGCTTTCTTT. This gives the protein CAIGASPNTEAFF.

V is TRBV6-5 and J is TRBJ1-1; D not resolved. In germline, CDR1 is MNHEY, CDR2 SVGAGI. There are 14 residues in the CDR3. V was cut by 4 bases and J by 11 bases, with 20 bases left in between. The CDR3 sequence is CASSSLGGMEEAFF. For the CDR3, the DNA is TGTGCCAGCAGTTCCCTCGGCGGGATGGAGGAGGCTTTCTTT.

This clone was picked up one time. The CDR3 DNA reads TGTGCCAGCAGTCTCCTAGCGGGAGGGCCCGGTGAGCAGTTCTTC. The encoded protein is CASSLLAGGPGEQFF. The chain employs TRBV27 and TRBJ2-1, with 12 bases matching TRBD2. CDR3 length: 15 amino acids. V was clipped by 5 bases and J by 9 bases; unmatched bases: 8. Germline V lookup: CDR1 MNHEY, CDR2 SMNVEV (reference sequence).

The rearrangement joins TRBV2 to TRBJ2-1; 9 nucleotides agree with TRBD2. J lost 0 bases, V lost 7 bases, and 7 bases had no gene match. Per the germline V gene, CDR1 is SNHLY and CDR2 is FYNNEI. CDR3 length: 16 amino acids. Here the CDR3 reads CASNPWTSASYNEQFF. The CDR3 DNA reads as TGTGCCAGCAATCCCTGGACTAGCGCCTCCTACAATGAGCAGTTCTTC.

The chain employs TRBV19 and TRBJ1-5; TRBD1 aligns across 7 bases. Trimming removed 3 bases from V and 1 base from J; junction bases left unmatched: 9. CDR3 length: 17 residues. Germline lookup yields CDR1 LNHDA and CDR2 SQIVND (reference sequence). The CDR3: CASSIAGGIGSNQPQHF. For the CDR3, the DNA is TGTGCCAGTAGTATTGCAGGGGGGATAGGGAGCAATCAGCCCCAGCATTTT.

The chain has TRBV30 and TRBJ1-1; perhaps TRBD1 as D (5 bases). The V gene lost 2 bases and the J gene lost 2 bases, with 9 bases spanning the gap. Germline V gives CDR1 GTSNPN, CDR2 SVGIG (reference sequence). CDR3 size: 13 residues. CDR3 region: CAWSTGTNTEAFF. DNA of the CDR3: TGTGCCTGGAGTACCGGGACCAACACTGAAGCTTTCTTT.

The V and J genes are TRBV5-6 and TRBJ2-1; D unresolved. Looked up from germline, CDR1 is SGHDT and CDR2 is YYEEEE. V was shortened by 0 bases and J by 6 bases, with 16 bases between the two germline ends. This CDR3 spans 16 amino acids. The CDR3 protein is CASSLDWVSLANEQFF. In DNA form, the CDR3 reads TGTGCCAGCAGCTTGGATTGGGTGTCCCTCGCCAATGAGCAGTTCTTC.

The rearrangement links TRBV5-4 to TRBJ1-1, with TRBD1 as a possible D gene (5 bases). In germline, CDR1 is SGHNT, CDR2 YYREEE (reference sequence). The CDR3 is 15 amino acids. With 7 bases removed from V and 3 bases from J, the gap between germline ends came to 19 bases. In DNA, the CDR3 is TGTGCCAGCTCCCTTTGGCGGGGGACGGACACTGAAGCTTTCTTT. It is translated as CASSLWRGTDTEAFF.

The chain combines TRBV30 with TRBJ1-1; no clear D gene. Germline lookup yields CDR1 GTSNPN and CDR2 SVGIG (reference sequence). V lost 0 bases to trimming and J lost 2 bases, with 13 bases between them. The CDR3 loop spans 15 amino acids. CDR3 sequence: CAWSVQQISNTEAFF. Written as DNA, the CDR3 is TGTGCCTGGAGTGTACAACAGATATCCAACACTGAAGCTTTCTTT.

The chain links TRBV5-4 to TRBJ2-3; D is perhaps TRBD1 or TRBD2 (5 bases each). Between the trimmed V and J ends, which lost 4 bases and 5 bases, there was a span of 20 bases. In germline, CDR1 is SGHNT, CDR2 YYREEE (reference sequence). The CDR3 loop spans 16 amino acids. The CDR3 reads CASSPGRTIKGDTQYF. The CDR3 coding sequence is TGTGCCAGCAGCCCGGGACGGACCATAAAGGGAGATACGCAGTATTTT.

This chain connects TRBV6-6 to TRBJ2-7, with D possibly matching TRBD2 (6 bases). V lost 0 bases and J 3 bases, leaving 12 bases between the germline ends. Germline CDR1 MNHNY, CDR2 SVGAGI (reference sequence). The CDR3 is made up of 15 amino acids. In DNA, the CDR3 is TGTGCCAGCAGTTACTCGTGGGGGGAGAGCTACGAGCAGTACTTC. Translated, it gives CASSYSWGESYEQYF.

A single count supports this clone. The chain couples TRBV30 to TRBJ1-1; D is unresolved. Trimming removed 0 bases from V and 5 bases from J, with 10 bases in between. The CDR3 consists of 13 residues. Germline loops: CDR1 GTSNPN, CDR2 SVGIG (reference sequence). The chain's CDR3 is CAWSVRRETEAFF. The CDR3 nucleotides are TGTGCCTGGAGTGTACGAAGGGAGACTGAAGCTTTCTTT.

V and J are TRBV4-1 and TRBJ1-4; D possibly corresponds to TRBD1 (5 bases). Trimming took off 0 bases at V and 0 bases at J, with 11 bases between the two ends. Germline V gene sequence: CDR1 MGHRA, CDR2 YSYEKL. CDR3 length: 17 residues. CDR3 sequence reads: CASSQDTQGATNEKLFF. DNA for the CDR3: TGCGCCAGCAGCCAAGATACCCAGGGAGCAACTAATGAAAAACTGTTTTTT.

This sequence joins TRBV6-5 and TRBJ2-4, with TRBD2 matching over 7 bases. The V gene's germline CDR1 is MNHEY and CDR2 SVGAGI. This CDR3 comprises 14 residues. V lost 8 bases, J lost 0 bases, and 4 bases stayed unmatched. In DNA form, the CDR3 reads TGTGCCAGCCCAAGCGGGGTAGCCAAAAACATTCAGTACTTC. Protein sequence: CASPSGVAKNIQYF.